This TCR beta chain was recovered during a study of cytomegalovirus exposure and HLA in healthy donors. The primer mix had 60 Vbeta and 13 Jbeta primers. Sequencing was performed with immunoSEQ multiplex PCR; in TCRdb, only in-frame clones are kept and a portion is missing. The table records over 150,000 clones, approximately 82% of them present only once. The germline CDR1 and CDR2 sequences are LNHNV and YYDKDF (reference sequence). The CDR3 covers 16 residues. J was trimmed by 6 bases and V by 2 bases; bases with no gene match: 8. This chain connects TRBV15 to TRBJ1-4; TRBD1 aligns across 8 bases. Sequencing input: PBMCs. The sequence came from a male donor in good health and CMV-seronegative. This CDR3 reads CATSRKDRAGDEKLFF. The CDR3 DNA reads TGTGCCACCAGCAGAAAGGACAGGGCTGGGGATGAAAAACTGTTTTTT.